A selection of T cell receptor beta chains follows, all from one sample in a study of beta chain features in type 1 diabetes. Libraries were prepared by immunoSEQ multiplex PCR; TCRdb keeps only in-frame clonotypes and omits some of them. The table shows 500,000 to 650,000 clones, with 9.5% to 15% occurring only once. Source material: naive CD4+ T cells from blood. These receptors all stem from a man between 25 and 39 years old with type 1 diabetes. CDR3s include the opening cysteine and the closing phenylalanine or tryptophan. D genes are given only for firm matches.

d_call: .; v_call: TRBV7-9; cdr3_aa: CASSLRGPAGTDTQYF
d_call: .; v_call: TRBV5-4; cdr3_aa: CASSLEPTRDYEQYF
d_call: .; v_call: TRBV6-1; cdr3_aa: CASGRDPAGEQYF
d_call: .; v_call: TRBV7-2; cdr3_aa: CASSPRPAQETQYF
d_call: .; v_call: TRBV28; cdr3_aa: CASSLSDPTDTQYF
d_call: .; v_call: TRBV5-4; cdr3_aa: CASSDDPINTGELFF
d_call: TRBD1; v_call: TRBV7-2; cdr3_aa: CASSSVGTGYYEQYF
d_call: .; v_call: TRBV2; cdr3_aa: CASEEWAGELFF
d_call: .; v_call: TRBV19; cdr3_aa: CASSIQGTHNSPLHF
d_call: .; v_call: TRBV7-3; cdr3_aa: CASSLTSRDTQYF
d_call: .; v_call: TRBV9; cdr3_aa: CASSVVEGPGSPLHF
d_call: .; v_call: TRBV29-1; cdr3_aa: CSVMTGLPGTEAFF
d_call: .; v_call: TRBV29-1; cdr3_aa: CSVSDRDEKLFF
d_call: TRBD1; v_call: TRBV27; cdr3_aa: CASSGDRVGYTF
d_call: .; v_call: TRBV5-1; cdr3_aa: CASSDTDSYEQYF
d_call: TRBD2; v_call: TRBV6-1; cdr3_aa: CASSELTSGDYNEQFF
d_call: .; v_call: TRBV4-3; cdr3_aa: CASRLDREPLHF
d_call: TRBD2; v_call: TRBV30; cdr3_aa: CAWNLAGGSTDTQYF
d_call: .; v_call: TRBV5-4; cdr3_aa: CASSLAGYSKIYNEQFF
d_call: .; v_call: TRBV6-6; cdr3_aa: CASSYSKTFQNTEAFF
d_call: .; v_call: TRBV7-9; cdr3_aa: CASSLRGDQPQHF
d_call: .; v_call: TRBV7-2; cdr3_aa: CASSQPSGTQYF
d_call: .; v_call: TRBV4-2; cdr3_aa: CASSPDAGDEYGYTF
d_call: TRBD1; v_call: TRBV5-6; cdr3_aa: CASSLRQGATNEKLFF
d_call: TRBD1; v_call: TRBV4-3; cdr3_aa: CASSQDGQGAYSGNTIYF
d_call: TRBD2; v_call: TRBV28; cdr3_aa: CASSPLSGGGTDTQYF
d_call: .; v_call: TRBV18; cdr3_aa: CASSPPQARAGYTF
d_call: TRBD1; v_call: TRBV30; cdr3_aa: CAWGTGSYEQYF
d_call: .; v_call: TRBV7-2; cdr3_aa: CASSLSIGFSGNTIYF
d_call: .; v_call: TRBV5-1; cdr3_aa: CASSPRSRQNSGANVLTF
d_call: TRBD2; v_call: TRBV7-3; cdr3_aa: CASSPGVAGVYEQYF
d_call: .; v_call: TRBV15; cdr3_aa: CATSMGSSGANVLTF
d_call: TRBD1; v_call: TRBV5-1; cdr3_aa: CASSQGQDTDTQYF
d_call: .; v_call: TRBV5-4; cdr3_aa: CASSSNRVEAFF
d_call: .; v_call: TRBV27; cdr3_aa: CASRGLDKNTEAFF
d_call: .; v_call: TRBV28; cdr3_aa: CASSFRLGQETQYF
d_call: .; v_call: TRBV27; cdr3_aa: CAARSLTNEKLFF
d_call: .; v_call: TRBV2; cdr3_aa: CASTSGLQGEQFF
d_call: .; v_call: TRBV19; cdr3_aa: CASSIDPGNSPLHF
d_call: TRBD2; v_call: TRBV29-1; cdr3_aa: CSAGGRGETQYF
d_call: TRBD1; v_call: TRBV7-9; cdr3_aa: CASSFGQGVNEKLFF